The clone carrying this TCR beta chain was observed many times. Its antigen is not identified. RNA transcripts provided the template for amplifying TCR beta CDR3 regions. HTBI primers were employed in first-round RT-PCR, then a second-round multiplex PCR followed. TCRdb fed the multiplex PCR reads into MiXCR, producing one record per CDR3 protein. The sample lists hundreds of thousands of distinct CDR3 sequences; over 20% were seen once. This specimen comes from a study of Graves' ophthalmopathy and Graves' hyperthyroidism. Exclusion criteria comprised other autoimmune diseases, uncontrolled infections, pregnancy or lactation in patients. PBMCs came from roughly 9.2 ml of fresh peripheral blood. Study findings and constraints: In predicting ophthalmopathy progression, the model reached around 65% sensitivity and around 72% specificity. Most clonotypes expanded in thyroid above 0.001 frequency were present in blood too.

V dropped 1 base and J dropped 6 bases, with 9 bases sitting between them. This CDR3 spans 14 amino acids. Per the germline V gene, CDR1 is MNHNS and CDR2 is SASEGT. The receptor was isolated from a woman aged 18-30 years with stable Graves' hyperthyroidism. This chain joins TRBV6-1 and TRBJ2-2; D remains unclear. The sequenced sample was peripheral blood. CDR3: CASSEVKGAGELFF. CDR3 coding DNA: TGTGCCAGCAGTGAAGTAAAGGGTGCCGGGGAGCTGTTTTTT.